The clone carrying this T cell receptor (beta chain) is a singleton in its sample. Authors' methods: Using reference gene primer amplification, nucleated cell counts were estimated. Data came from immunoSEQ multiplex PCR; TCRdb stores just in-frame clones and leaves some out. That table gives V, J and clone size, and the DNA gave D and trimming. The table records 95,000 or so clones, 75% to 90% of them present only once. The sample is drawn from a study of blood T cell repertoires in COVID-19. Study overall: The study drew acute and convalescent COVID-19 samples from the United States, Italy and Spain. PBMCs, B-cell-depleted T cells, or T cells provided the cDNA or gDNA that made up the material.

V was cut by 6 bases and J by 1 base, with 12 bases left in between. Germline values: CDR1 MNHNY, CDR2 SVGAGI (reference sequence). This CDR3 is 14 amino acids long. The specimen sequenced was peripheral blood. The sequence derives from a woman in her seventies with acute or convalescent COVID-19. The V call is TRBV6-6, the J call TRBJ2-5; perhaps TRBD2 as D (6 bases). CDR3 loop: CASSRRRGQETQYF. In nucleotides, the CDR3 is TGTGCCAGCAGCCGACGGCGGGGCCAAGAGACCCAGTACTTC.